What follows are 6 T cell receptor beta chains derived from one specimen sequenced in a study of cytomegalovirus exposure and HLA in healthy donors. Assay: immunoSEQ multiplex PCR; the TCRdb copy retains only in-frame clones and omits some. The sample carries approximately 160,000 clones, 90% to 97% recorded once. Material: PBMCs. The receptor set was obtained from a woman aged 18-29 years in good health and CMV-seronegative.

J is TRBJ2-7 and V is TRBV4-2; D perhaps matches TRBD2 (6 bases). V gave up 4 bases and J gave up 5 bases, with 18 bases separating them. The germline gives CDR1 LGHNA, CDR2 YNFKEQ. There are 15 residues in the CDR3. This CDR3 is CASSLSRREVDEQYF. The CDR3 DNA reads TGTGCCAGCAGCCTCTCACGGAGGGAGGTCGACGAGCAGTACTTC.

The genes are TRBV11-3 and TRBJ2-1; the D gene is possibly TRBD2 (7 bases). Trimming stripped 10 bases from V and 9 bases from J, with 19 bases between. Germline V CDR1 and CDR2: SGHNT, YENEEA. The CDR3 is 13 amino acids. DNA for the CDR3: TGTGCCACCTACCCTACGGGGGGCATTGAGCAGTTCTTC. It encodes CATYPTGGIEQFF. Complete variable domain (other parts from reference TRBV11-3 and TRBJ2-1): EAGVVQSPRYKIIEKKQPVAFWCNPISGHNTLYWYLQNLGQGPELLIRYENEEAVDDSQLPKDRFSAERLKGVDSTLKIQPAELGDSAVYLCATYPTGGIEQFFGPGTRLTVL.

CDR3 sequence: CASSWGGRTGELFF. Written as DNA, the CDR3 is TGCGCCAGCAGCTGGGGGGGGCGCACCGGGGAGCTGTTTTTT. The chain uses TRBV5-1 and TRBJ2-2; TRBD2 is a possible D gene (7 bases). The CDR3 runs to 14 residues. V lost 3 bases and J 4 bases, leaving 10 bases between the germline ends. Germline V gene lookup returns CDR1 SGHRS and CDR2 YFSETQ.

This chain connects TRBV5-4 to TRBJ1-1; TRBD1 might be the D (5 bases). CDR3 length: 11 residues. Germline-derived CDR1 and CDR2 are SGHNT and YYREEE (reference sequence). CDR3: CGWGLNTEAFF. The CDR3 nucleotides read TGTGGGTGGGGCCTGAACACTGAAGCTTTCTTT.

This chain connects TRBV18 to TRBJ2-5; the match to TRBD2 covers 11 bases. With 5 bases clipped from V and 1 base from J, the junction kept 3 bases outside the gene matches. CDR1 is KGHSH and CDR2 is LQKENI in the germline V gene. This CDR3 is built from 15 residues. CDR3 region: CASSTGLAVQETQYF. The CDR3 bases are TGTGCCAGCTCAACGGGACTAGCGGTCCAAGAGACCCAGTACTTC.

The chain recombines TRBV18 with TRBJ2-7, with D uncertain. V lost 0 bases, J lost 5 bases, and 8 bases lay in between. CDR1 is KGHSH and CDR2 is LQKENI in the germline V gene. The CDR3 totals 13 residues. The CDR3 nucleotides are TGTGCCAGCTCACCACCTAGTCGGGACGAGCAGTACTTC. As protein: CASSPPSRDEQYF.